The 18 T cell receptor beta chains below all came from one sample that was sequenced in a study of blood T cell repertoires in COVID-19. Sequenced by immunoSEQ multiplex PCR; TCRdb stores in-frame clones only, minus some. Of 160,000 or so clones detected, under 90% appear once; the ten largest clones hold 15% to 20%. Sequencing used PBMCs or T cells enriched from blood (not recorded which). These receptors were collected from a man between 60 and 70 years old who had recovered from COVID-19.

The chain carries TRBV14 and TRBJ2-1, with 7 bases fitting TRBD2. Germline V gene data show CDR1 as SGHDN and CDR2 as FVKESK. CDR3 length: 14 amino acids. J gave up 0 bases and V 8 bases, and 4 bases lay outside the gene matches. In DNA, the CDR3 is TGTGCCAGCTCGCGGGAGATCTCCTACAATGAGCAGTTCTTC. Its translation is CASSREISYNEQFF.

The chain uses TRBV6-5 and TRBJ1-5; D perhaps matches TRBD1 (5 bases). Trimming removed 10 bases from V and 1 base from J, with 11 bases in between. CDR1 and CDR2 (germline): MNHEY, SVGAGI. The CDR3 is 13 residues long. The CDR3: CAISRGSNQPQHF. In DNA form, the CDR3 reads TGTGCCATATCAAGGGGCAGCAATCAGCCCCAGCATTTT.

This rearrangement joins TRBV7-6 to TRBJ2-2; 8 bases map to TRBD2. The CDR3 runs to 16 residues. V was pared by 5 bases and J by 5 bases, with 10 bases of the junction left unmatched. In germline, CDR1 is SGHVS, CDR2 FNYEAQ. The CDR3 is CASSRSGGGGTGELFF. As DNA, the CDR3 is TGTGCCAGCAGCCGGTCCGGGGGGGGTGGAACCGGGGAGCTGTTTTTT.

At least ten counts were recorded for this clone. The gene calls are TRBV2 and TRBJ1-2; D remains unclear. V lost 4 bases and J 7 bases, leaving 10 bases between the germline ends. CDR1 and CDR2 from the germline V gene are SNHLY and FYNNEI. There are 12 residues in the CDR3. For the CDR3, the DNA is TGTGCCAGCAGTGGTCTAGAGGCTGGCTACACCTTC. Amino acids: CASSGLEAGYTF.

V usage is TRBV30 and J usage is TRBJ2-3, with D perhaps matching TRBD1 (6 bases). The CDR3 runs to 17 residues. Germline values: CDR1 GTSNPN, CDR2 SVGIG (reference sequence). V was clipped by 2 bases and J by 4 bases, with 22 bases between them. CDR3 protein: CAWSPRLGQSGADTQYF. CDR3 nucleotides: TGTGCCTGGAGTCCACGACTCGGACAGTCGGGCGCAGATACGCAGTATTTT. The full variable domain, completed using reference TRBV30 and TRBJ2-3, is SQTIHQWPATLVQPVGSPLSLECTVEGTSNPNLYWYRQAAGRGLQLLFYSVGIGQISSEVPQNLSASRPQDRQFILSSKKLLLSDSGFYLCAWSPRLGQSGADTQYFGPGTRLTVL.

The chain has TRBV1 and TRBJ2-5; TRBD2 is the table's D call, not checked against the DNA. TRBV1 is a pseudogene locus. The CDR3 is made up of 14 amino acids. This CDR3 is CTSSQEGREETQYF. The CDR3 DNA reads as TGCACCAGCAGCCAAGAGGGGAGAGAAGAGACCCAGTACTTC.

This clone occurred a few times. The chain uses TRBV19 and TRBJ1-5, with D hard to call. The V gene lost 7 bases and the J gene lost 4 bases, with 8 bases spanning the gap. Looked up from germline, CDR1 is LNHDA and CDR2 is SQIVND (reference sequence). This CDR3 is 12 amino acids long. The CDR3 sequence is CASTRGNQPQHF. CDR3 DNA: TGTGCCAGTACTCGGGGAAATCAGCCCCAGCATTTT.

The CDR3 coding sequence is TGTGCCAGCAGTCCCCACAGGGGGCCGGGCAATCAGCCCCAGCATTTT. Amino acid sequence: CASSPHRGPGNQPQHF. The rearrangement uses TRBV27 and TRBJ1-5; 9 bases match TRBD1. The CDR3 is 16 amino acids. Germline values: CDR1 MNHEY, CDR2 SMNVEV (reference sequence). The ends lost 5 bases at V and 2 bases at J; junction bases unmatched: 7.

The J gene is TRBJ1-2, the V gene TRBV6-5; no clear D. V was shortened by 4 bases and J by 1 base, with 13 bases between the two germline ends. CDR1 MNHEY and CDR2 SVGAGI come from the germline V gene. This CDR3 has 15 residues. In DNA, the CDR3 is TGTGCCAGCAGTTCATCCAGATTCCTTAACTATGGCTACACCTTC. This encodes CASSSSRFLNYGYTF.

The V and J genes are TRBV15 and TRBJ2-1, with D possibly matching TRBD2 (6 bases). The V gene's germline CDR1 is LNHNV and CDR2 YYDKDF (reference sequence). This CDR3 region has 16 residues. Trimming took 3 bases from V and 5 from J, leaving 17 bases between them. The CDR3 protein is CATSRDFRDWNNEQFF. The CDR3 nucleotides read TGTGCCACCAGCAGGGACTTCCGGGACTGGAACAATGAGCAGTTCTTC.

The chain couples TRBV3-1 (or the pseudogene TRBV3-2) to TRBJ1-3, with D tentatively TRBD1 (6 bases). Germline CDR1 LGHDT, CDR2 YNNKEL (reference sequence). Trimming removed 3 bases from V and 4 bases from J, with 13 bases in between. This CDR3 has 15 residues. Written as DNA, the CDR3 is TGTGCCAGCAGCCACCCATCAGGGACAGGAAACACCATATATTTT. The encoded protein is CASSHPSGTGNTIYF.

The chain couples TRBV7-3 to TRBJ1-1; 8 bases match TRBD1. The CDR3 spans 14 residues. Germline CDR1 and CDR2: SGHTA and FQGTGA. With 4 bases clipped from V and 6 bases from J, the junction kept 7 bases outside the gene matches. Here the CDR3 DNA reads TGTGCCAGCAGCTCGACAGGGGCCGGGGCTGAAGCTTTCTTT. It codes for CASSSTGAGAEAFF.

The rearrangement joins TRBV9 to TRBJ2-7; 10 bases map to TRBD1. The V and J ends lost 4 bases and 5 bases, in that order; junction bases with no gene match: 3. The germline gives CDR1 SGDLS, CDR2 YYNGEE. The CDR3 consists of 13 residues. This CDR3 reads CASSTTGGNEQYF. CDR3 DNA: TGTGCCAGCAGCACGACAGGGGGCAACGAGCAGTACTTC.

This clone showed up just a few times. The chain links TRBV18 to TRBJ1-1; D is uncertain. Trimming stripped 1 base from V and 2 bases from J, with 8 bases between. The CDR3 has 14 residues. CDR1 is KGHSH, CDR2 LQKENI, per germline. Written as DNA, the CDR3 is TGTGCCAGCTCACCACGGCGGATTAACACTGAAGCTTTCTTT. This translates into CASSPRRINTEAFF. The full variable domain, rest sourced from reference TRBV18 and TRBJ1-1, is NAGVMQNPRHLVRRRGQEARLRCSPMKGHSHVYWYRQLPEEGLKFMVYLQKENIIDESGMPKERFSAEFPKEGPSILRIQQVVRGDSAAYFCASSPRRINTEAFFGQGTRLTVV.

The rearrangement joins TRBV3-1 (or the pseudogene TRBV3-2) to TRBJ1-1; D perhaps matches TRBD1 (6 bases). V dropped 0 bases and J dropped 5 bases, with 10 bases sitting between them. Germline CDR1 is LGHDT and CDR2 is YNNKEL (reference sequence). The CDR3 covers 14 residues. The CDR3 protein is CASSQDGGLTEAFF. DNA for the CDR3: TGTGCCAGCAGCCAAGACGGGGGGCTAACTGAAGCTTTCTTT.

This chain uses TRBV23-1 with TRBJ1-3; TRBD1 agrees at 7 bases. TRBV23-1 is known as an ORF, though its function is uncertain. The CDR3 extends over 16 amino acids. V lost 4 bases to trimming and J lost 0 bases; unmatched junction nucleotides: 6. CDR3 DNA: TGCGCCAGCAGTCGAGGGACAGATAACTCTGGAAACACCATATATTTT. This sequence encodes CASSRGTDNSGNTIYF.

The J gene is TRBJ2-5, the V gene TRBV7-2, with TRBD2 as a possible D gene (5 bases). This CDR3 spans 15 amino acids. V was clipped by 0 bases and J by 5 bases, with 13 bases between them. Germline loops: CDR1 SGHTA, CDR2 FQGNSA. The CDR3 spells CASSLALAGRETQYF. In DNA form, the CDR3 reads TGTGCCAGCAGCTTAGCTTTGGCGGGTAGGGAGACCCAGTACTTC.

The J gene is TRBJ1-2, the V gene TRBV6-6; D is undetermined. This CDR3 comprises 13 residues. In germline, CDR1 is MNHNY, CDR2 SVGAGI (reference sequence). Trimming stripped 2 bases from V and 8 bases from J, with 12 bases between. This CDR3 is CASSYLRSEGYTF. The CDR3 DNA sequence: TGTGCCAGCAGTTACCTCCGGTCCGAGGGCTACACCTTC.